This T cell receptor beta chain was identified during a study of T cells in Graves' hyperthyroidism and ophthalmopathy. Graves' hyperthyroidism was deemed stable absent ophthalmopathy progression within 18 months. Exclusion of patients followed from uncontrolled infection, other autoimmune disease, pregnancy or lactation. Diagnoses rested on clinical symptoms, serum thyroxine and TRAb, thyroid ultrasound and orbital computed tomography. Amplified TCR beta CDR3 regions came from RNA transcripts. The HTBI primer set served for first-round RT-PCR of the TCR CDR3. TCRdb fed the multiplex PCR reads into MiXCR, producing one record per CDR3 protein. The sample comprises roughly 840,000 distinct CDR3 sequences, 38% of which are singletons, and more than 7% rests with the top ten. The ends lost 6 bases at V and 5 bases at J; junction bases unmatched: 8. CDR3 length equals 14 residues. CDR1 is SNHLY, CDR2 FYNNEI, per germline.

What was sequenced was blood. The rearrangement joins TRBV2 to TRBJ1-2, with 8 nucleotides matching TRBD1. The source of this sequence is a man in his late teens or twenties with Graves' hyperthyroidism. The CDR3 DNA reads TGTGCCAGCAGCCCCCCCCGGACAGGGTATGGCTACACCTTC. Translation gives CASSPPRTGYGYTF. Based on the CDR3 plus reference TRBV2 and TRBJ1-2, the full variable domain is EPEVTQTPSHQVTQMGQEVILRCVPISNHLYFYWYRQILGQKVEFLVSFYNNEISEKSEIFDDQFSVERPDGSNFTLKIRSTKLEDSAMYFCASSPPRTGYGYTFGSGTRLTVV.